These 7 T cell receptor beta chains share one sample of origin, sequenced in a study of control samples from healthy donors and cancer patients. The assay was immunoSEQ multiplex PCR, and TCRdb's table has in-frame clones only and misses some. This sample has 95,000 to 100,000 clones, with about four fifths found just once. Sequenced: blood. These receptors were collected from a man between 60 and 70 years old in good health.

This chain connects TRBV2 to TRBJ1-4, with unresolved D. The CDR3 spans 11 residues. V lost 10 bases and J 8 bases, leaving 11 bases between the germline ends. Germline V gene data show CDR1 as SNHLY and CDR2 as FYNNEI. This chain's CDR3 is CAIPTGEKLFF. DNA of the CDR3: TGTGCCATTCCAACCGGGGAAAAACTGTTTTTT.

On this clone: A read error may produce the germline difference seen at one junction end. The V call is TRBV5-6, the J call TRBJ2-7; TRBD1 agrees at 11 bases. The germline V gene encodes CDR1 SGHDT and CDR2 YYEEEE. The CDR3 sequence is 12 residues long. CDR3: CASRSTGQGVSF. The CDR3 DNA reads as TGTGCCAGCAGAAGTACGGGACAGGGGGTAAGCTTC.

The chain links TRBV19 to TRBJ1-6; 7 bases are shared with TRBD1. This CDR3 comprises 14 residues. Germline-derived CDR1 and CDR2 are LNHDA and SQIVND (reference sequence). V shed 4 bases, J shed 5 bases, and the junction held 2 bases outside the gene matches. This chain's CDR3 is CASSTGTDNSPLHF. In DNA, the CDR3 is TGTGCCAGTAGTACCGGGACAGATAATTCACCCCTCCACTTT.

The gene calls are TRBV27 and TRBJ2-1, with 8 bases matching TRBD2. Unmatched junction bases numbered 11, after V lost 5 bases and J lost 5 bases. Germline-derived CDR1 and CDR2 are MNHEY and SMNVEV (reference sequence). The CDR3 is 16 residues long. The DNA of the CDR3 is TGTGCCAGCAGTCCAGACTTAGCGGGATACCACAATGAGCAGTTCTTC. Its translation: CASSPDLAGYHNEQFF.

Regarding this clone: This sample also contains other DNA sequences that code for the same CDR3. The rearrangement uses TRBV9 and TRBJ2-1, with D possibly matching TRBD2 (5 bases). The CDR3 covers 15 residues. V dropped 0 bases and J dropped 1 base, with 8 bases sitting between them. The germline gives CDR1 SGDLS, CDR2 YYNGEE. The CDR3 sequence: CASSVVGSSYNEQFF. Here the CDR3 DNA reads TGTGCCAGCAGCGTAGTTGGGAGTTCCTACAATGAGCAGTTCTTC.

This clone came up a few times. The rearrangement joins TRBV5-1 to TRBJ2-7, with 11 positions matching TRBD2. Losses at the gene ends were 1 base for V and 3 bases for J; bases not matched to a gene: 3. CDR1 is SGHRS and CDR2 is YFSETQ in the germline V gene. CDR3 length equals 15 residues. CDR3 in amino acids: CASSLTSGGYYEQYF. CDR3 DNA: TGCGCCAGCAGCTTGACTAGCGGGGGATACTACGAGCAGTACTTC.

As DNA, the CDR3 is TGCGCCAGCAGCTTAACAGGGGAGGGTAGCGAAAAACTGTTTTTT. Encoded protein: CASSLTGEGSEKLFF. This chain connects TRBV5-1 to TRBJ1-4; 7 nucleotides agree with TRBD1. Looked up from germline, CDR1 is SGHRS and CDR2 is YFSETQ. This CDR3 comprises 15 residues. Trimming removed 2 bases from V and 8 bases from J; junction bases left unmatched: 9.